This TCR beta chain was profiled in a study of post-analysis software for immune sequencing data. Study findings and constraints: Controls had lower frequencies than patients of 4 or 5 TRBV segments, which included TRBV5-6, TRBV5-1 and TRBV20-1. Pronounced co-clustering by F measure was evident among identically batched samples. Controls' normalized Chao1 diversity significantly exceeded that of multiple sclerosis patients.

As concerns this clonotype: Its antigen remains unidentified. Germline and junction disagree at one end, which may indicate a read error.

cDNA libraries for TCR beta contained unique molecular identifiers. TCRdb redid the calling of the PCR reads with MiXCR, one entry per CDR3 protein. The table records about 540,000 distinct CDR3 sequences, 30% to 40% of them present only once. The CDR3 is 15 residues long. CDR1 LGHNA and CDR2 YNFKEQ come from the germline V gene. The receptor comes from a girl under 18 with multiple sclerosis. The sequencing sample was made of blood. The V gene is TRBV4-2, the J gene TRBJ1-2; perhaps TRBD1 as D (5 bases). The CDR3 DNA is TGTGCCAGCAGCCAAACCCGGGGGAGGGACTACGGCTACACCTTC. Translating it yields CASSQTRGRDYGYTF.